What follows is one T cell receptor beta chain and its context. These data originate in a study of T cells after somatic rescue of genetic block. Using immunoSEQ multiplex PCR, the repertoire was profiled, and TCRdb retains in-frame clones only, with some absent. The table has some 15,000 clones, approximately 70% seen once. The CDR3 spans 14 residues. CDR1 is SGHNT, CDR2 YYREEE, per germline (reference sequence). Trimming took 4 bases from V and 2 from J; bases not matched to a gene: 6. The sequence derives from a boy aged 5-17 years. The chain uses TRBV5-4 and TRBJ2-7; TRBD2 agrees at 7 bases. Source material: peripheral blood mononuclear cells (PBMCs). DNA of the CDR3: TGTGCCAGCAGCCGTCCGGGACTACCCTACGAGCAGTACTTC. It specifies CASSRPGLPYEQYF.